The source of this TCR beta chain is a study of blood T cell repertoires in COVID-19. Study context: PBMCs, B-cell-depleted T cells, or T cells provided the cDNA or gDNA that made up the material.

Sequencing used immunoSEQ multiplex PCR; TCRdb keeps in-frame clones, though not all of them. The sample contains under 300,000 clones, approximately 88% of which appear only once. There are 15 residues in the CDR3. Germline CDR1 and CDR2: SEHNR and FQNEAQ (reference sequence). Trimming pared 5 bases from V and 0 bases from J, leaving 13 bases between. This study enrolled people aged 18 to 89 from roughly 22 US geographic areas. Input material: PBMCs or T cells enriched from blood (not recorded which). The origin of this receptor is a woman aged 35 to 49 who had been exposed to COVID-19. V usage is TRBV7-9 and J usage is TRBJ1-1; D gene uncertain. CDR3 DNA sequence: TGTGCCAGCAGCCACGGGTCCACCATGAACACTGAAGCTTTCTTT. This encodes CASSHGSTMNTEAFF. The variable domain in full, completed from reference TRBV7-9 and TRBJ1-1, reads DTGVSQNPRHKITKRGQNVTFRCDPISEHNRLYWYRQTLGQGPEFLTYFQNEAQLEKSRLLSDRFSAERPKGSFSTLEIQRTEQGDSAMYLCASSHGSTMNTEAFFGQGTRLTVV.